This is a list of T cell receptor beta chains from one sample in a study of cytomegalovirus exposure and HLA in healthy donors. The repertoire was sequenced with immunoSEQ multiplex PCR; TCRdb's copy has only in-frame clones and lacks some. In the table there are more than 90,000 clones, about 70% of which are singletons. Specimen: PBMCs. These receptors came from a human donor in good health. The CDR3 runs from the conserved cysteine through the conserved F or W. A D gene is named only where the DNA matches it firmly. Clone size is not always given. Where it is, it says once, few, many or a class for expanded clones.

D	J	size	V	DNA	CDR3
NA	TRBJ2-1	NA	TRBV10-1	TGCGCCAGCAGGGGAGACGGGAACTCCTACAATGAGCAGTTCTTC	CASRGDGNSYNEQFF
NA	TRBJ1-5	few	TRBV10-3	TGTGCCATCAGTGAGTCGGGGGGGGTCCAGCATTTT	CAISESGGVQHF
NA	TRBJ1-1	NA	TRBV4-3	TGCGCCAGCAGCCAAGATCGGTCGGACATGGCTTTCTTT	CASSQDRSDMAFF
NA	TRBJ1-2	NA	TRBV11-1	TGTGCCAGCAGCAAGGACAGACTTTCCTATGGCTACACCTTC	CASSKDRLSYGYTF
NA	TRBJ2-7	once	TRBV27	TGTGCCAGCAGTCATCCGGGTTACTCCTACGAGCAGTACTTC	CASSHPGYSYEQYF
NA	TRBJ2-2	NA	TRBV15	TGTGCCACCAGCAGCGACACCGGGGAGCTGTTTTTT	CATSSDTGELFF
NA	TRBJ1-6	once	TRBV9	TGTGCCAGCAGCGTAGCAGGGTTCTCACCCCTCCACTTT	CASSVAGFSPLHF
TRBD1	TRBJ1-5	NA	TRBV19	TGTGCCAGTAGTACGAGGGACAGCGAATATAGCAATCAGCCCCAGCATTTT	CASSTRDSEYSNQPQHF
TRBD2	TRBJ2-1	few	TRBV6-6	TGTGCCAGCAGTTACTCCGCGGGAGGGGGCAATGAGCAGTTCTTC	CASSYSAGGGNEQFF
NA	TRBJ1-2	NA	TRBV29-1	TGCAGCGTTGAAGAGCGAGACAGCTTGTTTAACTATGGCTACACCTTC	CSVEERDSLFNYGYTF
NA	TRBJ2-3	NA	TRBV5-1	TGCGCCAGCAGCTTGGTTCCAGGTTCAGATACGCAGTATTTT	CASSLVPGSDTQYF
NA	TRBJ1-3	NA	TRBV5-1	TGCGCCAGCAGCTGGCAGGAGGGACTCTCTGGAAACACCATATATTTT	CASSWQEGLSGNTIYF
TRBD1	TRBJ1-1	NA	TRBV25-1	TGTGCCAGCAGTGAGGACAGGGGCCCTGGAGGGTCAGCTTTCTTT	CASSEDRGPGGSAFF
NA	TRBJ2-7	NA	TRBV5-6	TGTGCCAGCAGCCCCGGGACATTCGAGTCGTTCGAGCAGTACTTC	CASSPGTFESFEQYF
TRBD1	TRBJ1-2	NA	TRBV18	TGTGCCAGCTCACCACTTTTCAGCGACAGGGAATTATATGGCTACACCTTC	CASSPLFSDRELYGYTF
NA	TRBJ2-7	NA	TRBV18	TGTGCCAGCTCACTTGCCCCTCCGGGAGAGCAGTACTTC	CASSLAPPGEQYF
TRBD2	TRBJ2-1	NA	TRBV11-3	TGTGCCAGCAGCCGATCGGGACTAGCGAGTAATGAGCAGTTCTTC	CASSRSGLASNEQFF
TRBD1	TRBJ1-3	NA	TRBV19	TGTGCCAGTCATAAGACAGGGGGCTCTGGAAACACCATATATTTT	CASHKTGGSGNTIYF
NA	TRBJ1-1	NA	TRBV13	TGTGCCAGCAGCCGCCGACGGACAGTACAACCTGAAGCTTTCTTT	CASSRRRTVQPEAFF
TRBD1	TRBJ2-1	few	TRBV6-1	TGTGCCAGCAGGGACGGGACAGACTCCTACAATGAGCAGTTCTTC	CASRDGTDSYNEQFF
NA	TRBJ1-2	NA	TRBV10-3	TGTGCCATCAGTGACCGAACAGGGCTCTATGGCTACACCTTC	CAISDRTGLYGYTF
NA	TRBJ2-2	few	TRBV4-3	TGCGCCAGCAGCCCTCAGGTACAGGCCACGGGGGCCGGGGAGCTGTTTTTT	CASSPQVQATGAGELFF
NA	TRBJ2-1	NA	TRBV5-1	TGCGCCAGCAGCTTGGTCTGGGAGGATCACAATGAGCAGTTCTTC	CASSLVWEDHNEQFF
NA	TRBJ1-5	NA	TRBV10-3	TGTGCCATCAGTGATCCCCCAGGGTCCTCTGGGCCCCAGCATTTT	CAISDPPGSSGPQHF
NA	TRBJ2-4	NA	TRBV19	TGTGCCAGTAGTATAGGAGAGGGAGGAACCAAAAACATTCAGTACTTC	CASSIGEGGTKNIQYF
NA	TRBJ2-2	once	TRBV13	TGTGCCAGCAGCTTAAACGAGGGACAATTAAACACCGGGGAGCTGTTTTTT	CASSLNEGQLNTGELFF
TRBD2	TRBJ2-7	NA	TRBV7-2	TGTGCCAGCAGCTTATCGGCTAGCGGGTCCCTGTTCACCTACGAGCAGTACTTC	CASSLSASGSLFTYEQYF
TRBD2	TRBJ2-1	NA	TRBV9	TGTGCCAGCAGCGTAGACGGGGCGGGGGGTTACAATGAGCAGTTCTTC	CASSVDGAGGYNEQFF
TRBD1	TRBJ1-5	NA	TRBV9	TGTGCCAGCAGCTCAACAGGGGGCGTTCAGCCCCAGCATTTT	CASSSTGGVQPQHF
NA	TRBJ1-3	NA	TRBV9	TGTGCCAGCAGCTCATCCCAGGGAGGAAACACCATATATTTT	CASSSSQGGNTIYF
TRBD1	TRBJ1-2	NA	TRBV19	TGTGCCAGTAGATCGACAGGGCCTAACTATGGCTACACCTTC	CASRSTGPNYGYTF
TRBD1	TRBJ1-3	few	TRBV7-9	TGTTCCAGCAGTTTAAACTTCGAAAAACAGGGGATATCTGGAAACACCATATATTTT	CSSSLNFEKQGISGNTIYF
TRBD2	TRBJ2-2	NA	TRBV2	TGTGCCAGCTCTAGTACTAGCGGGGGGTCGAACACCGGGGAGCTGTTTTTT	CASSSTSGGSNTGELFF
TRBD1	TRBJ2-4	NA	TRBV29-1	TGCAGCGTTGGGGGGACAGGGGGCAACATTCAGTACTTC	CSVGGTGGNIQYF
NA	TRBJ1-3	NA	TRBV10-3	TGTGCCAGTCCTATCGATCCCGAAAACACCATATATTTT	CASPIDPENTIYF
NA	TRBJ1-1	NA	TRBV5-1	TGCGCCAGCAGCTTAGGGGTCGGGAACACTGAAGCTTTCTTT	CASSLGVGNTEAFF
NA	TRBJ1-1	NA	TRBV7-8	TGTGCCAGCAGCTTAGGAGAGGGTACGAACACTGAAGCTTTCTTT	CASSLGEGTNTEAFF
NA	TRBJ2-7	once	TRBV6-1	TGTGCCAGCAGACCCAGGGGTGGGACCTACGAGCAGTACTTC	CASRPRGGTYEQYF
TRBD2	TRBJ2-7	NA	TRBV7-9	TGTGCCAGCAGCCGGGGACTAGCGGGAGGTGCCTACGTGGAGCAGTACTTC	CASSRGLAGGAYVEQYF